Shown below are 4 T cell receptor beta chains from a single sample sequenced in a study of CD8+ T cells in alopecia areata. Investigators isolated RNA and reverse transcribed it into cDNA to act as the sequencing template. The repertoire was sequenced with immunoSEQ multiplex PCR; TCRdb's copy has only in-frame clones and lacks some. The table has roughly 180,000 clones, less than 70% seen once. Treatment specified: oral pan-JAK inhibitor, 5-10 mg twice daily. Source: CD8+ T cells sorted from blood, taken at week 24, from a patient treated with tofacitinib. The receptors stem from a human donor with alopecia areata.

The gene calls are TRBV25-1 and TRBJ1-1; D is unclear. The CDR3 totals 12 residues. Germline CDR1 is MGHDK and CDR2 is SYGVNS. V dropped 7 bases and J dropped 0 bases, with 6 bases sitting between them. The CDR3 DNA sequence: TGTGCCAGCATCGGCATGAACACTGAAGCTTTCTTT. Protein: CASIGMNTEAFF.

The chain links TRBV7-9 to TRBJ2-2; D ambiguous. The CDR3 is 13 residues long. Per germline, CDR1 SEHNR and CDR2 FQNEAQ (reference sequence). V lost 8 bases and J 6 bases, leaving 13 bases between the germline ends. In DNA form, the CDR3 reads TGTGCCAGCGGGCTGGATGGGTCCGGGGAGCTGTTTTTT. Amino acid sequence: CASGLDGSGELFF.

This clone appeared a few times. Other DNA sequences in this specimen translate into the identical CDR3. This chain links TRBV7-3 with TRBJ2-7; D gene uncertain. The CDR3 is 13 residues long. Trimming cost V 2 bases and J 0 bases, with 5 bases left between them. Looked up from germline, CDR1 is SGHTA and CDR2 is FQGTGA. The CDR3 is CASSLDPSYEQYF. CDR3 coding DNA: TGTGCCAGCAGCTTAGACCCCTCCTACGAGCAGTACTTC.

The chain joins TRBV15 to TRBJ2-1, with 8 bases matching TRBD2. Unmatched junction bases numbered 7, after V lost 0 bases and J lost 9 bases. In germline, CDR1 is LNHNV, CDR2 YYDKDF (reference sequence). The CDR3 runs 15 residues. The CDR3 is CATSRDQSGGREQFF. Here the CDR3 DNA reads TGTGCCACCAGCAGAGATCAATCGGGGGGGCGTGAGCAGTTCTTC.